These T cell receptor beta chains were read from a single sample in a study of blood T cell repertoires in COVID-19. The assay was immunoSEQ multiplex PCR, and TCRdb's table has in-frame clones only and misses some. The profile shows over 60,000 clones, 85% to 90% of them singletons. The sequencing input was peripheral blood. Receptors originate from a man in his 70s with active or convalescent COVID-19. Each CDR3 is given with its conserved first and last residue. D genes are given only for firm matches. Clone size, where shown, is once, few, many, or a class for clones that have expanded.

v_gene	j_gene	d_gene	abundance	CDR3nt	CDR3aa
TRBV4-1	TRBJ1-5	NA	NA	TGCGCCAGCAGCCAAGACTACAATCAGCCCCAGCATTTT	CASSQDYNQPQHF
TRBV7-9	TRBJ2-7	NA	few	TGTGCCAGCAGCTTAGGTTCCCCAGGGCACGAGCAGTACTTC	CASSLGSPGHEQYF
TRBV27	TRBJ2-2	NA	NA	TGTGCCAGCACCGTCACCGGGACAGTGGACTACGGAGAGCTGTTTTTT	CASTVTGTVDYGELFF
TRBV7-3	TRBJ2-7	TRBD2	few	TGTGCCAGCAGCCCTAGCGGGAGTTCCTACGAGCAGTACTTC	CASSPSGSSYEQYF
TRBV15	TRBJ1-4	TRBD1	few	TGTGCCACCAGCGTAAACCTGAACAGGGGGCTCAGTGAAAAACTGTTTTTT	CATSVNLNRGLSEKLFF
TRBV13	TRBJ1-1	TRBD1	NA	TGTGCCAGCAGCTTAGCGGGACAGGGGTATCGCACTGAAGCTTTCTTT	CASSLAGQGYRTEAFF
TRBV6-6	TRBJ2-5	NA	NA	TGTGCCAGCATGGATGGGGGGAGTCTGGAGACCCAGTACTTC	CASMDGGSLETQYF
TRBV28	TRBJ2-7	TRBD2	NA	TGTGCCAGCAGTTTATTGGGACTAGCGCCGAGCTCCTACGAGCAGTACTTC	CASSLLGLAPSSYEQYF
TRBV3-1/TRBV3-2	TRBJ2-7	TRBD2	NA	TGTGCCAGCAGCCCGGGACTAGCCCACGAGCAGTACTTC	CASSPGLAHEQYF
TRBV24-1	TRBJ1-5	NA	NA	TGTGCCACCAGTGATCCCTGGGCACCCAATCAGCCCCAGCATTTT	CATSDPWAPNQPQHF
TRBV7-3	TRBJ1-1	TRBD1	NA	TGTGCCAGCTTAAGGGGGCCAAACACTGAAGCTTTCTTT	CASLRGPNTEAFF
TRBV6-1	TRBJ2-5	NA	NA	TGTGCCAGCAGTGAAATCCTAGCTGGGTACCAAGAGACCCAGTACTTC	CASSEILAGYQETQYF
TRBV4-2	TRBJ1-1	TRBD1	NA	TGTGCCAGCAGCCCGCTATTGACAGGGGGGAACACTGAAGCTTTCTTT	CASSPLLTGGNTEAFF
TRBV28	TRBJ2-6	NA	NA	TGTGCCAGCAGATCGACAGGATTAAGCTCTGGGGCCAACGTCCTGACTTTC	CASRSTGLSSGANVLTF
TRBV5-6	TRBJ2-2	NA	NA	TGTGCCAGCAGCTTGGTGGGAGCTAACACCGGGGAGCTGTTTTTT	CASSLVGANTGELFF
TRBV4-1	TRBJ2-5	NA	NA	TGCGCCAGCAGCCAAGCCAATCGACAGGCGGAGACCCAGTACTTC	CASSQANRQAETQYF
TRBV15	TRBJ2-7	TRBD1	NA	TGTGCCACCAGCACCGGGACAGGGGGCTACGAGCAGTACTTC	CATSTGTGGYEQYF
TRBV9	TRBJ2-3	NA	NA	TGTGCCAGCAGCGTAGCTCCCAGGGGAGAAGATACGCAGTATTTT	CASSVAPRGEDTQYF
TRBV9	TRBJ1-1	NA	NA	TGTGCCAGCAGCCCCCGGGACGGGAGGAACACTGAAGCTTTCTTT	CASSPRDGRNTEAFF
TRBV5-1	TRBJ2-7	TRBD1	few	TGCGCCAGCAGTCCGGATCCCGGGACAGGGGCCTACGAGCAGTACTTC	CASSPDPGTGAYEQYF
TRBV6-2/TRBV6-3	TRBJ1-5	TRBD1	NA	TGTGCCAGCAGTCGGACAGGGGGAAGATATCAGCCCCAGCATTTT	CASSRTGGRYQPQHF
TRBV28	TRBJ1-1	TRBD1	NA	TGTGCCAGCAGTCCGTTGACAGGGCCAGAATCTTTGTCGAACACTGAAGCTTTCTTT	CASSPLTGPESLSNTEAFF
TRBV7-2	TRBJ1-5	NA	NA	TGTGCCAGCAGCTGGGGGCGAAGCAATCAGCCCCAGCATTTT	CASSWGRSNQPQHF
TRBV5-1	TRBJ2-7	TRBD2	NA	TGCGCCAGCAGCCCGGGACTAGCGGGAGCGGGGCCCTACGAGCAGTACTTC	CASSPGLAGAGPYEQYF
TRBV6-1	TRBJ2-7	NA	once	TGTGCCAGCAGTGAAGCGAAGAGGGACGAGCAGTACTTC	CASSEAKRDEQYF